This T cell receptor (beta chain) was captured in a study of shared clonotypes between healthy human individuals. The V gene's germline CDR1 is MNHEY and CDR2 SMNVEV (reference sequence). The V and J ends lost 0 bases and 3 bases respectively, with 15 bases between them. The CDR3 runs 16 residues. Naive CD8 cells lacked CD45RO and underwent positive selection for CCR7, leaving out terminally differentiated effector memory CD45RA+ cells. Only in-frame clones appear in the TCRdb table, and some are missing; sequencing was by immunoSEQ multiplex PCR. The sample comprises about 1.9 million clones, about 94% of which are singletons, and about 1.7% rests with the top ten.

Specimen: naive CD8+ T cells from PBMCs. The TCR was taken from a man between 18 and 29 years old in good health. Some clones in this sample may be carry-over from other donors' samples. V is TRBV27 and J is TRBJ2-7; tentatively, D is TRBD2 (5 bases). CDR3 nucleotide sequence: TGTGCCAGCAGTTTATCTTCGGGTGACTACTACTACGAGCAGTACTTC. Protein: CASSLSSGDYYYEQYF.